The next 18 T cell receptor beta chains were all read from a single sample in a study of blood T cell repertoires in COVID-19. Sequencing used immunoSEQ multiplex PCR; TCRdb keeps in-frame clones, though not all of them. The sample records about 89,000 clones, 78% being singletons. Specimen: peripheral blood. Receptors originate from a man aged 65-85 years with COVID-19, enrolled during active disease.

The V and J genes are TRBV15 and TRBJ2-7; perhaps TRBD2 as D (6 bases). The germline gives CDR1 LNHNV, CDR2 YYDKDF (reference sequence). CDR3 length: 17 residues. The ends were cut back, 1 base at V and 2 bases at J, with 18 bases in the middle. Here the CDR3 DNA reads TGTGCCACCAGCAGAGGCTCCCCGGGACTCGGGACCTACGAGCAGTACTTC. Translated: CATSRGSPGLGTYEQYF. The complete variable domain, with remaining parts taken from reference TRBV15 and TRBJ2-7, reads DAMVIQNPRYQVTQFGKPVTLSCSQTLNHNVMYWYQQKSSQAPKLLFHYYDKDFNNEADTPDNFQSRRPNTSFCFLDIRSPGLGDTAMYLCATSRGSPGLGTYEQYFGPGTRLTVT.

V gene TRBV5-1 combines with J gene TRBJ1-2; D is undetermined. There are 14 residues in the CDR3. With 4 bases removed from V and 1 base from J, the gap between germline ends came to 11 bases. Germline-derived CDR1 and CDR2 are SGHRS and YFSETQ. This chain's CDR3 is CASSPDGNNYGYTF. CDR3 coding DNA: TGCGCCAGCAGCCCGGACGGGAATAACTATGGCTACACCTTC.

The chain carries TRBV7-2 and TRBJ2-3; 15 bases fit TRBD2. The CDR3 consists of 17 residues. With 5 bases clipped from V and 5 bases from J, the junction kept 8 bases outside the gene matches. Germline-derived CDR1 and CDR2 are SGHTA and FQGNSA. CDR3 sequence: CASSAKGTSGGQDTQYF. The CDR3 nucleotides are TGTGCCAGCAGCGCAAAGGGGACTAGCGGGGGGCAAGATACGCAGTATTTT.

This sequence joins TRBV7-6 and TRBJ1-5, with TRBD1 identical over 9 bases. The J segment lost 6 bases and the V segment lost 6 bases, leaving 9 bases of the junction unmatched. The CDR3 consists of 15 residues. The germline V gene encodes CDR1 SGHVS and CDR2 FNYEAQ. The CDR3 region is CASSTGGQGTQPQHF. DNA of the CDR3: TGTGCCAGCAGTACCGGGGGACAGGGAACTCAGCCCCAGCATTTT.

V and J are TRBV18 and TRBJ2-5; D is undetermined. Germline lookup yields CDR1 KGHSH and CDR2 LQKENI. This CDR3 has 15 residues. Trimming pared 0 bases from V and 5 bases from J, leaving 13 bases between. For the CDR3, the DNA is TGTGCCAGCTCACCACCGGCAAGGAGACGGGAGACCCAGTACTTC. The encoded protein is CASSPPARRRETQYF.

The genes are TRBV27 and TRBJ2-7; TRBD1 matches 9 bases. The CDR3 has 14 amino acids. The trim removed 5 bases at V and 2 bases at J, leaving 4 bases unmatched. From germline, CDR1 is MNHEY and CDR2 SMNVEV (reference sequence). The CDR3 spells CASSRTGVTYEQYF. The CDR3 nucleotides read TGTGCCAGCAGTCGGACAGGGGTAACCTACGAGCAGTACTTC.

The chain couples TRBV10-3 to TRBJ2-7; 10 nucleotides line up with TRBD2. Looked up from germline, CDR1 is ENHRY and CDR2 is SYGVKD. This CDR3 has 15 residues. V shed 5 bases and J 6 bases; nucleotides not matched to a gene: 10. CDR3 loop: CAISRTSGGEGEQYF. DNA of the CDR3: TGTGCCATCAGTAGGACGAGCGGGGGGGAGGGCGAGCAGTACTTC.

The J gene is TRBJ2-3, the V gene TRBV27, with 10 bases matching TRBD1. This CDR3 is built from 16 residues. Germline loops: CDR1 MNHEY, CDR2 SMNVEV (reference sequence). V was clipped by 5 bases and J by 5 bases; unmatched bases: 10. The CDR3 protein is CASSPLMTGGRDTQYF. CDR3 nucleotides: TGTGCCAGCAGTCCCCTCATGACAGGGGGCAGAGATACGCAGTATTTT.

The chain has TRBV7-2 and TRBJ2-7, with D hard to call. This CDR3 comprises 13 residues. Germline-derived CDR1 and CDR2 are SGHTA and FQGNSA. V lost 8 bases to trimming and J lost 2 bases, with 13 bases between them. CDR3 in DNA: TGTGCCAGCGGCCGGAGAGGTACCTACGAGCAGTACTTC. Protein: CASGRRGTYEQYF.

A few counts support this clone. The gene calls are TRBV15 and TRBJ2-7; D is perhaps TRBD2 (5 bases). With 0 bases removed from V and 3 bases from J, the gap between germline ends came to 9 bases. Germline V gene sequence: CDR1 LNHNV, CDR2 YYDKDF (reference sequence). This CDR3 has 14 amino acids. The CDR3 bases are TGTGCCACCAGCAGAGATGAGGGAAACTACGAGCAGTACTTC. Amino acids: CATSRDEGNYEQYF.

CDR3 coding DNA: TGCAGCGTTTTCCCCAGGGCCTCCTACAATGAGCAGTTCTTC. Translating gives CSVFPRASYNEQFF. The rearrangement uses TRBV29-1 and TRBJ2-1, with a tentative D call TRBD1 (5 bases). CDR1 is SQVTM, CDR2 ANQGSEA, per germline. V gave up 5 bases and J gave up 0 bases, with 11 bases separating them. The CDR3 is 14 amino acids.

V usage is TRBV15 and J usage is TRBJ1-2; a possible D gene is TRBD1 (6 bases). V was pared by 3 bases and J by 5 bases, with 13 bases between. This CDR3 has 14 residues. CDR1 is LNHNV, CDR2 YYDKDF, per germline (reference sequence). CDR3 region: CATSRVTGFYGYTF. DNA of the CDR3: TGTGCCACCAGCAGGGTAACAGGGTTTTATGGCTACACCTTC.

The rearrangement joins TRBV3-1 (or the pseudogene TRBV3-2) to TRBJ1-5; 8 bases line up with TRBD1. CDR1 is LGHDT, CDR2 YNNKEL, per germline (reference sequence). This CDR3 is built from 14 residues. Trimming at V came to 4 bases and at J to 7 bases, leaving 6 bases not matched to a gene. The chain's CDR3 is CASSLAGGSQPQHF. In nucleotides, the CDR3 is TGTGCCAGCAGCCTAGCAGGGGGCTCGCAGCCCCAGCATTTT.

A single count supports this clone. V is TRBV28 and J is TRBJ1-2, with D uncertain. The V and J ends lost 4 bases and 4 bases respectively, with 7 bases between them. The length of the CDR3 is 12 residues. CDR1 is MDHEN, CDR2 SYDVKM, per germline. The CDR3 loop is CASSSRSYGYTF. The DNA of the CDR3 is TGTGCCAGCAGTTCCCGGTCCTATGGCTACACCTTC.

V is TRBV6-5 and J is TRBJ2-7, with 10 bases aligning to TRBD2. The CDR3 has 16 residues. Germline V lookup: CDR1 MNHEY, CDR2 SVGAGI. The V and J ends lost 0 bases and 6 bases, in that order; junction bases with no gene match: 8. The CDR3, as DNA: TGTGCCAGCAGTTACTCGACGGGACTAGCGAGGGGCGAGCAGTACTTC. This translates into CASSYSTGLARGEQYF.

The chain combines TRBV19 with TRBJ2-3; 13 bases match TRBD2. The CDR3 is 17 amino acids. Trimming at V came to 5 bases and at J to 2 bases, leaving 7 bases not matched to a gene. Per the germline V gene, CDR1 is LNHDA and CDR2 is SQIVND (reference sequence). CDR3 amino acids: CASSPRLAGGLTDTQYF. The CDR3 DNA follows: TGTGCCAGTAGTCCTAGACTAGCGGGAGGCCTCACAGATACGCAGTATTTT.

This clone occurred once. The rearrangement links TRBV2 to TRBJ2-1; tentatively, D is TRBD2 (6 bases). The CDR3 is made up of 12 amino acids. The V and J ends lost 7 bases and 8 bases respectively, with 12 bases between them. CDR1 and CDR2 (germline): SNHLY, FYNNEI. The DNA of the CDR3 is TGTGCCAGCAATGCGGGATTTCATGAGCAGTTCTTC. This sequence encodes CASNAGFHEQFF.

This clone was seen once. The chain has TRBV10-3 and TRBJ2-1, with 8 bases lining up with TRBD2. The CDR3 loop spans 13 amino acids. Germline CDR1 ENHRY, CDR2 SYGVKD. Trimming cost V 0 bases and J 10 bases; bases outside gene matches: 2. DNA for the CDR3: TGTGCCATCAGTGAGTCCCGGGGGGGAGAGCAGTTCTTC. It codes for CAISESRGGEQFF.